These T cell receptor beta chains were read from a single sample in a study of blood T cell repertoires in COVID-19. Repertoires were generated with immunoSEQ multiplex PCR, while TCRdb's copy carries only in-frame clones and drops some. This sample has about 250,000 clones, with approximately 88% found just once. Sample: peripheral blood. The receptors originated from a woman under 40 with COVID-19, enrolled during active disease. Both conserved end residues are trimmed from each CDR3.

j_call v_call cdr3_aa
TRBJ2-5 TRBV13 ASSSPSQGFGETQY
TRBJ1-4 TRBV12-3/TRBV12-4 ASSFSDRKLF
TRBJ2-3 TRBV5-1 ASSLDSPSTDTQY
TRBJ1-1 TRBV29-1 SVEGILNTEAF
TRBJ1-1 TRBV4-1 ASSQESSDRSEAF
TRBJ1-4 TRBV29-1 SVGLTGTNEKLF
TRBJ2-1 TRBV18 ASSPAAGSNEQF
TRBJ1-4 TRBV6-5 ASSYSGGVTNEKLF
TRBJ2-7 TRBV7-9 ASSPPVGNEQY
TRBJ2-2 TRBV27 ASSLTSGRSGELF
TRBJ2-3 TRBV4-1 ASSTYPRGNDTQY
TRBJ1-3 TRBV7-9 ASSTTASGVGNTIY
TRBJ2-1 TRBV5-8 ASSLVWGSGSLYNEQF
TRBJ2-5 TRBV23-1 ASRHYRERETQY
TRBJ1-5 TRBV10-1 ATGDRGDQPQH
TRBJ1-1 TRBV25-1 ASSELGQGTEAF
TRBJ1-1 TRBV4-1 ASNGLWPGVFRGPPMNTEAF
TRBJ1-5 TRBV2 ASTVTDTFQPQH
TRBJ2-2 TRBV6-2/TRBV6-3 ASSYSMVAGATGELF
TRBJ1-1 TRBV5-1 ASSRTGVFGMNTEAF
TRBJ1-5 TRBV10-2 ASSFRDQPQH
TRBJ1-6 TRBV6-5 ASSYSGDTYNSPLH
TRBJ1-1 TRBV11-2 ASSLFGPRRNTEAF
TRBJ2-1 TRBV10-3 AISETDRGRYNEQF
TRBJ1-1 TRBV6-5 ASRRGAGTEAF
TRBJ2-7 TRBV4-1 ASSQEADILYEQY
TRBJ2-5 TRBV7-9 ASSLRSRGETQY
TRBJ2-3 TRBV11-2 ASSLGTSGVSSDTQY
TRBJ2-5 TRBV18 ASSRFPLTRTGEEKTQY
TRBJ1-3 TRBV23-1 ASSTGGQGGNTIY
TRBJ1-1 TRBV6-6 ASSSQDRFTEAF
TRBJ2-2 TRBV2 ASSKDRGHGGELF
TRBJ1-4 TRBV5-8 ASSLVRQGLRSEKLF
TRBJ1-2 TRBV28 ASSQPTGANYGYT
TRBJ1-1 TRBV29-1 SVEGVVDRGNTEAF
TRBJ2-3 TRBV29-1 SAGQGAVLDTQY
TRBJ2-2 TRBV7-8 ASSGRGTGELF
TRBJ2-3 TRBV7-9 ASSGGGLRGSTDTQY
TRBJ2-3 TRBV7-2 ASSTTGGGDTQY
TRBJ2-5 TRBV29-1 SVEGQGASETQY
TRBJ2-6 TRBV29-1 SVEDLQTGQSSGANVLT
TRBJ1-6 TRBV7-2 ASRGMAGGFNSPLH
TRBJ1-5 TRBV21-1 ASSVRDRAQPQH
TRBJ2-7 TRBV20-1 SASGGRIYEQY
TRBJ2-1 TRBV7-2 ASSSGTSHPNEQF
TRBJ2-3 TRBV5-1 ASRRGTVTDTQY
TRBJ2-1 TRBV11-2 ASSLEGTAYNEQF
TRBJ2-7 TRBV19 ASSISSGSTYEQY